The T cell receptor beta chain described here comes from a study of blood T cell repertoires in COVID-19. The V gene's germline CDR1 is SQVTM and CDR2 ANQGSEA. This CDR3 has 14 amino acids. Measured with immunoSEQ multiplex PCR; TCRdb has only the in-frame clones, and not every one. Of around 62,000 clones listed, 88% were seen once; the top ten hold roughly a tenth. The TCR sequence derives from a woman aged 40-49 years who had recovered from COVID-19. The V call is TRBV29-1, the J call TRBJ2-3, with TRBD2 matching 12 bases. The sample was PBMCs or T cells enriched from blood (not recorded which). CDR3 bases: TGCAGTGCAAGACTAGCGGGGGATTCGGATACGCAGTATTTT. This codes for CSARLAGDSDTQYF.